Reported below is one T cell receptor (beta chain). The data are from a study of cytomegalovirus exposure and HLA in healthy donors. Germline loops: CDR1 SGHNT, CDR2 YYREEE (reference sequence). V gave up 2 bases and J gave up 2 bases, with 12 bases separating them. The CDR3 extends over 15 amino acids. Use of 60 Vbeta and 13 Jbeta primers characterized the PCR. The assay was immunoSEQ multiplex PCR, and TCRdb's table has in-frame clones only and misses some. The table includes 200,000 to 250,000 clones, roughly 84% detected once. The specimen was PBMCs. The chain joins TRBV5-4 to TRBJ2-3; perhaps TRBD1 as D (6 bases). This receptor was obtained from a boy aged 2 to 10 in good health and CMV-seronegative. The CDR3: CASSFSRTATDTQYF. CDR3 sequence (DNA): TGTGCCAGCAGCTTTTCAAGGACAGCCACAGATACGCAGTATTTT.